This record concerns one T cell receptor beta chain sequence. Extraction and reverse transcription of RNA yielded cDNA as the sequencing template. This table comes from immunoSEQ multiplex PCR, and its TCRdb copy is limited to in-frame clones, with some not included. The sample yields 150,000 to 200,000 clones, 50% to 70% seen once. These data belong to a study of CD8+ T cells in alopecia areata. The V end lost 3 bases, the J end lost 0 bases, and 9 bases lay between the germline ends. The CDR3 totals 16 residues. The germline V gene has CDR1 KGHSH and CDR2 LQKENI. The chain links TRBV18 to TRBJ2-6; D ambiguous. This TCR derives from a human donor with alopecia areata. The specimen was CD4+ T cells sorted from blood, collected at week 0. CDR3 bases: TGTGCCAGCTCACCCAACAGCCTCTCTGGGGCCAACGTCCTGACTTTC. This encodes CASSPNSLSGANVLTF.